This TCR beta chain emerged from a study of blood T cell repertoires in COVID-19. Overall study: The United States, Italy and Spain supplied acute and convalescent COVID-19 samples. Nucleic acid was either cDNA or gDNA, and it came from T cells, B-cell-depleted T cells, or PBMCs.

Germline CDR1 and CDR2: ENHRY and SYGVKD. There are 17 residues in the CDR3. Trimming at V came to 2 bases and at J to 5 bases, leaving 11 bases not matched to a gene. Per the original methods: Researchers report that nucleated cell counts were estimated from reference gene primer amplification. The repertoire was sequenced with immunoSEQ multiplex PCR; TCRdb's copy has only in-frame clones and lacks some. V and J calls plus clone size are reproduced from that table; the DNA served to infer D and trimming. Of 180,000 or so clones in the sample, less than 85% are singletons; the top ten hold around an eighth.

This chain connects TRBV10-3 to TRBJ2-3, with TRBD2 matching over 9 bases. This receptor was identified in a man aged 50 to 59 who had recovered from COVID-19. Sequenced sample: peripheral blood. The CDR3 bases are TGTGCCATCAGTGAGCTTCCTAGCGGGACCGACGTAGATACGCAGTATTTT. It is translated as CAISELPSGTDVDTQYF.